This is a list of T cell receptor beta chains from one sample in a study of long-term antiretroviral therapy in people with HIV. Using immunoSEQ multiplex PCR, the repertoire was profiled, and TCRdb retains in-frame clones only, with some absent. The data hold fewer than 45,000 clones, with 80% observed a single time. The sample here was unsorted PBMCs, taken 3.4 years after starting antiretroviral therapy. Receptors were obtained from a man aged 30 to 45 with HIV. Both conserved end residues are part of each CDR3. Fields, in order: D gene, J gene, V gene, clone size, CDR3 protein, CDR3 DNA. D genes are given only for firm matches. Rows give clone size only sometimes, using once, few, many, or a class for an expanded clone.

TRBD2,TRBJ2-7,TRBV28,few,CASSSSGRPPYEQYF,TGTGCCAGCAGTTCTAGCGGGAGGCCACCTTACGAGCAGTACTTC
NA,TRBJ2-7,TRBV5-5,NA,CASSLAWAQGIYEQYF,TGTGCCAGCAGCTTGGCATGGGCTCAGGGGATTTACGAGCAGTACTTC
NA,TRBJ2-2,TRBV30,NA,CAWTSLRGGELFF,TGTGCCTGGACCTCCCTCCGGGGCGGGGAGCTGTTTTTT
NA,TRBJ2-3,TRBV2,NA,CASSQQPDTQYF,TGTGCCAGCAGTCAACAGCCAGATACGCAGTATTTT
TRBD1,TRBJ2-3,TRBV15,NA,CATSSDRGGQYF,TGTGCCACCAGCAGCGACAGGGGCGGGCAGTATTTT
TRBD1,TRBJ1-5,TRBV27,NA,CASRPGQGLNQPQHF,TGTGCCAGCCGACCGGGACAGGGCCTCAATCAGCCCCAGCATTTT
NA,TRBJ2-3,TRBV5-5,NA,CASSGDAQYF,TGTGCCAGCAGTGGCGACGCGCAGTATTTT
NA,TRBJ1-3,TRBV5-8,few,CATWQGGNTIYF,TGTGCCACCTGGCAGGGTGGAAACACCATATATTTT
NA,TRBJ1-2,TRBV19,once,CASSMLGNYGYTF,TGTGCCAGTAGTATGCTGGGCAACTATGGCTACACCTTC
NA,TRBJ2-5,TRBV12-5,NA,CASGFFGDYQETQYF,TGTGCTAGTGGATTTTTTGGGGACTACCAAGAGACCCAGTACTTC
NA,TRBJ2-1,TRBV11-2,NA,CASSSDGSPYNEQFF,TGTGCCAGCAGCTCGGACGGTAGCCCCTACAATGAGCAGTTCTTC
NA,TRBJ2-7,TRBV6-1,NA,CASGGGRYEQYF,TGTGCCAGCGGAGGAGGAAGGTACGAGCAGTACTTC
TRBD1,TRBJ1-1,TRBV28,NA,CASSLPGQGPNTEAFF,TGTGCCAGCAGTTTACCCGGACAGGGGCCGAACACTGAAGCTTTCTTT
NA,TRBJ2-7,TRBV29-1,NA,CSVGGSSFYEQYF,TGCAGCGTTGGGGGATCAAGCTTCTACGAGCAGTACTTC
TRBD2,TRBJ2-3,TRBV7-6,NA,CASSPGLAADTQYF,TGTGCCAGCAGCCCGGGACTAGCGGCAGATACGCAGTATTTT
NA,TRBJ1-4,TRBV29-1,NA,CSVGSKEKLFF,TGCAGCGTTGGCAGCAAAGAAAAACTGTTTTTT
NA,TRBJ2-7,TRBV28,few,CASGGWTETYEQYF,TGTGCCAGCGGAGGGTGGACGGAGACCTACGAGCAGTACTTC
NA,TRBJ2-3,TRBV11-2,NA,CASSLDGGTDTQYF,TGTGCCAGCAGCTTAGATGGCGGAACAGATACGCAGTATTTT
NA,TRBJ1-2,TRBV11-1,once,CASSPGTAHSYTF,TGTGCCAGCAGCCCCGGGACTGCTCATAGCTACACCTTC
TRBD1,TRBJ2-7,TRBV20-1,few,CSADRGYEQYF,TGCAGTGCCGACAGGGGCTACGAGCAGTACTTC
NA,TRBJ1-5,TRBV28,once,CASKASLFASQPQHF,TGTGCCAGCAAGGCTTCCCTTTTTGCGAGTCAGCCCCAGCATTTT
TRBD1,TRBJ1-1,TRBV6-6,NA,CASSDRGLNTEAFF,TGTGCCAGCAGTGACAGGGGCTTGAACACTGAAGCTTTCTTT
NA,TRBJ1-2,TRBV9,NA,CASSAPGGYTF,TGTGCCAGCAGCGCCCCCGGGGGCTACACCTTC
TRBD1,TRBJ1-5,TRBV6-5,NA,CASSPRQGYQPQHF,TGTGCCAGCAGTCCCCGACAGGGGTATCAGCCCCAGCATTTT
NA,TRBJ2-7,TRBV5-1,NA,CASSLALANGAYEQYF,TGCGCCAGCAGCTTGGCTCTAGCGAACGGGGCCTACGAGCAGTACTTC
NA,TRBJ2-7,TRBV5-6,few,CASNAISDTSYEQYF,TGTGCCAGCAATGCGATATCGGACACTTCTTACGAGCAGTACTTC